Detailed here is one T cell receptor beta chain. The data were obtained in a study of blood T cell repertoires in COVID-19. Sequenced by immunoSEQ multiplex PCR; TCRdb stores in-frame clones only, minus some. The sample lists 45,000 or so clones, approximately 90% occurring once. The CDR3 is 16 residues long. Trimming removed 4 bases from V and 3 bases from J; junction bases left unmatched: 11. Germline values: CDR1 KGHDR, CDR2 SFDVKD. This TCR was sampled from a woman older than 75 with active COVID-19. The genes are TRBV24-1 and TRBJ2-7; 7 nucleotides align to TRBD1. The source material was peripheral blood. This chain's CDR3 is CATSDPRQGVGYEQYF. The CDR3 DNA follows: TGTGCCACCAGTGACCCTCGACAGGGAGTGGGCTACGAGCAGTACTTC.